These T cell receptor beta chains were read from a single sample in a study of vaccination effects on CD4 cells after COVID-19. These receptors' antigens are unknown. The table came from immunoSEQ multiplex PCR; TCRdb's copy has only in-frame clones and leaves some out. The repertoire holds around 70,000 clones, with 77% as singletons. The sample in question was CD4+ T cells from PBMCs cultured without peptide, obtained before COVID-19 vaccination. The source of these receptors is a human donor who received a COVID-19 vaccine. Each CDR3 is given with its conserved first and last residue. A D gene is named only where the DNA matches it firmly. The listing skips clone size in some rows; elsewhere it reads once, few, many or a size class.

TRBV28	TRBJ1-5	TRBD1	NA	CATRQGAGNQPQHF	TGTGCCACCCGACAGGGGGCCGGCAATCAGCCCCAGCATTTT
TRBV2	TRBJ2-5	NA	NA	CASRRQGIRETQYF	TGTGCCAGCAGACGTCAGGGGATACGAGAGACCCAGTACTTC
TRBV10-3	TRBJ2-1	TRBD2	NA	CATKIAGSNEQFF	TGTGCCACCAAGATAGCGGGGAGCAATGAGCAGTTCTTC
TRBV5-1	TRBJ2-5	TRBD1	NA	CASKASAPGQGAETQYF	TGCGCCAGCAAAGCCTCTGCACCGGGACAGGGAGCAGAGACCCAGTACTTC
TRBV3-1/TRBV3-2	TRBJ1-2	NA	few	CASSKGGRQLPYGYTF	TGTGCCAGTTCTAAAGGGGGGAGACAATTGCCCTATGGCTACACCTTC
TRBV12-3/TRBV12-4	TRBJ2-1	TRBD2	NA	CASSLRGKDEQFF	TGTGCCAGCAGTTTGCGGGGGAAGGATGAGCAGTTCTTC
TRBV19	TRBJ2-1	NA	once	CASSLYGAGSYNEQFF	TGTGCCAGTAGCCTTTACGGGGCGGGCTCCTACAATGAGCAGTTCTTC
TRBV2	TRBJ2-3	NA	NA	CASSAGLTTDTQYF	TGTGCCAGCAGTGCAGGGCTGACCACAGATACGCAGTATTTT
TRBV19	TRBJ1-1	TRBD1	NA	CASSTWGTVNEAFF	TGTGCCAGTAGTACCTGGGGGACAGTAAACGAAGCTTTCTTT
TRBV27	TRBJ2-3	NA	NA	CASSFRGVTDTQYF	TGTGCCAGCAGTTTCCGCGGGGTCACAGATACGCAGTATTTT
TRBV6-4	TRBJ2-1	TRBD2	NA	CASRNAAGGPYNEQFF	TGTGCCAGCAGAAACGCAGCGGGGGGGCCTTACAATGAGCAGTTCTTC
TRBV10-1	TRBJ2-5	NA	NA	CASSDGIQETQYF	TGCGCCAGCAGTGATGGGATCCAAGAGACCCAGTACTTC
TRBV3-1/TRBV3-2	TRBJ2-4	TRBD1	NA	CASSHGTEENIQYF	TGTGCCAGCAGCCACGGGACAGAGGAAAACATTCAGTACTTC
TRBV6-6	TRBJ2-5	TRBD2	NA	CASSYPGTSGETQYF	TGTGCCAGCAGTTACCCCGGGACTAGCGGGGAGACCCAGTACTTC
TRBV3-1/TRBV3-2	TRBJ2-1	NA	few	CASSHLVGEQFF	TGTGCCAGCAGCCATTTAGTCGGTGAGCAGTTCTTC
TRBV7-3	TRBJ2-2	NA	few	CASSMTLSPNTGELFF	TGTGCCAGCAGCATGACTTTATCCCCGAACACCGGGGAGCTGTTTTTT
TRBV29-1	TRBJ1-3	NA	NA	CSVETGTRGNTIYF	TGCAGCGTTGAGACGGGGACACGAGGAAACACCATATATTTT
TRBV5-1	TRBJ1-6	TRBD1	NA	CASSYDRDYNSPLHF	TGCGCCAGCAGCTACGACAGGGACTATAATTCACCCCTCCACTTT
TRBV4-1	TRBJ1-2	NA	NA	CASSRAGAGYGYTF	TGCGCCAGCAGCCGGGCAGGGGCGGGCTATGGCTACACCTTC
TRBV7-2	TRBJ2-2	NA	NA	CASSWDRLANTGELFF	TGTGCCAGCAGCTGGGACAGACTAGCGAACACCGGGGAGCTGTTTTTT
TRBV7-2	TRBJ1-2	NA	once	CASSLGAAYGYTF	TGTGCCAGCAGCTTAGGGGCAGCATATGGCTACACCTTC
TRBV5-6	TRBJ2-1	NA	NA	CASTAARGWQFF	TGTGCCAGCACCGCCGCTCGGGGGTGGCAGTTCTTC
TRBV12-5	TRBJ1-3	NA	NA	CASGLAQQGGNTIYF	TGTGCTAGTGGTTTGGCCCAACAGGGAGGAAACACCATATATTTT
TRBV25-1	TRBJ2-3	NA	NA	CASSEYYGGSDTQYF	TGTGCCAGCAGTGAATACTATGGAGGTTCCGATACGCAGTATTTT
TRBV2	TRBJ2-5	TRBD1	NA	CASTAEGGAKTQYF	TGTGCCAGCACTGCGGAAGGGGGCGCGAAGACCCAGTACTTC
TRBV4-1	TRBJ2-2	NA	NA	CASSVGGRNTGELFF	TGCGCCAGCAGCGTAGGCGGGCGGAACACCGGGGAGCTGTTTTTT
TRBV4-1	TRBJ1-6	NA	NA	CASSQGGLSYNSPLHF	TGCGCCAGCAGCCAAGGAGGGCTCTCCTATAATTCACCCCTCCACTTT
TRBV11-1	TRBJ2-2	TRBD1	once	CASRDRSNTGELFF	TGTGCCAGCAGGGACAGGTCGAACACCGGGGAGCTGTTTTTT
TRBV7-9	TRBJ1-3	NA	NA	CASSSQGRGPSGNTIYF	TGTGCCAGCAGCTCGCAGGGGAGGGGACCCTCTGGAAACACCATATATTTT
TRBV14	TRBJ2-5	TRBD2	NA	CASSQGTGGPQTQYF	TGTGCCAGCAGCCAAGGGACGGGGGGGCCGCAGACCCAGTACTTC
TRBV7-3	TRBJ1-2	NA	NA	CASSLDPSNYGYTF	TGTGCCAGCAGCCTCGACCCCTCTAACTATGGCTACACCTTC
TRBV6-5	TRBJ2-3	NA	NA	CASSPMASSTDTQYF	TGTGCCAGCAGCCCCATGGCCTCTAGCACAGATACGCAGTATTTT
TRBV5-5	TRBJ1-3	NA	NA	CASSLTDGRRNTIYF	TGTGCCAGCAGCCTAACGGACGGGAGGCGAAACACCATATATTTT
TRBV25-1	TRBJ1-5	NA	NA	CASGGRDSNQPQHF	TGTGCCAGCGGGGGCCGGGACAGCAATCAGCCCCAGCATTTT
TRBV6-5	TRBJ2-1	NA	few	CASSYETGYNEQFF	TGTGCCAGCAGTTACGAAACAGGCTACAATGAGCAGTTCTTC
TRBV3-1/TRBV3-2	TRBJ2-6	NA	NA	CASSPVGGLSSGANVLTF	TGTGCCAGCAGCCCTGTGGGGGGGCTAAGTTCAGGGGCCAACGTCCTGACTTTC
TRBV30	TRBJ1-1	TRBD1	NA	CACKQGGHEAFF	TGTGCCTGCAAACAGGGGGGTCATGAAGCTTTCTTT
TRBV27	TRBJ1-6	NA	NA	CATSTRGPNSPLHF	TGTGCCACCAGCACCCGGGGCCCTAATTCACCCCTCCACTTT
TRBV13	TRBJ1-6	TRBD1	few	CASSLSRGYSPLHF	TGTGCCAGCAGCTTGAGCAGGGGGTATTCACCCCTCCACTTT
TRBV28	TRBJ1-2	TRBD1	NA	CASSPTKTGGSGYTF	TGTGCCAGCAGTCCAACAAAGACAGGGGGTAGTGGCTACACCTTC
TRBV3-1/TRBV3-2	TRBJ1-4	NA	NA	CASSQTNEKLFF	TGTGCCAGCAGCCAAACTAATGAAAAACTGTTTTTT
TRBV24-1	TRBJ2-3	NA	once	CATSDPGRRDTQYF	TGTGCCACCAGTGACCCTGGACGGCGAGATACGCAGTATTTT
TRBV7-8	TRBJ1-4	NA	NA	CASSRDNIKEKLFF	TGTGCCAGCAGCCGGGACAATATCAAAGAAAAACTGTTTTTT
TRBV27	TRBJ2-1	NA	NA	CASKTRLSYNEQFF	TGTGCCAGCAAGACAAGGCTCTCCTACAATGAGCAGTTCTTC